These 12 T cell receptor beta chains share one sample of origin, sequenced in a study of CD8 T cells in ankylosing spondylitis. TCRdb redid the calling of the 5' RACE reads with MiXCR, one entry per CDR3 protein. The data contain 120,000 to 150,000 distinct CDR3 sequences, 7.5% to 9.5% of them singletons. Sequences were obtained from synovial fluid, either unsorted or a sorted T cell fraction (not recorded which). Receptor source: a male donor with ankylosing spondylitis.

The chain uses TRBV12-3 or TRBV12-4 and TRBJ1-2; the D gene is possibly TRBD1 (6 bases). The V gene lost 7 bases and the J gene lost 0 bases, with 18 bases spanning the gap. The CDR3 loop spans 16 amino acids. In nucleotides, the CDR3 is TGTGCCAGCACCCCATCCGAGAGGGGGGCTAACTATGGCTACACCTTC. Its translation is CASTPSERGANYGYTF.

This chain uses TRBV7-2 with TRBJ2-7; 9 nucleotides align to TRBD2. J lost 4 bases, V lost 2 bases, and 9 bases had no gene match. The CDR3 runs to 16 residues. Germline V gives CDR1 SGHTA, CDR2 FQGNSA. For the CDR3, the DNA is TGTGCCAGCAGCTTAAACGGCGGGAGGGCCGGTTACGAGCAGTACTTC. Amino acids: CASSLNGGRAGYEQYF.

This clonotype showed up many times. This chain joins TRBV6-1 and TRBJ2-5, with 7 bases fitting TRBD1. The ends lost 2 bases at V and 3 bases at J; junction bases unmatched: 9. The CDR3 totals 16 residues. CDR1 is MNHNS and CDR2 is SASEGT in the germline V gene. The CDR3 region is CASSEPQKGQEETQYF. CDR3 bases: TGTGCCAGCAGTGAACCTCAGAAAGGACAGGAAGAGACCCAGTACTTC.

This clonotype came up many times. V usage is TRBV20-1 and J usage is TRBJ2-1, with D hard to call. V lost 0 bases and J lost 0, with 9 bases in between. Germline-derived CDR1 and CDR2 are DFQATT and SNEGSKA (reference sequence). This CDR3 contains 15 residues. CDR3 nucleotide sequence: TGCAGTGCTAGAGATATCCAGATCTCCTACAATGAGCAGTTCTTC. It yields the protein CSARDIQISYNEQFF.

The V and J genes are TRBV18 and TRBJ1-2; 11 bases agree with TRBD1. Germline CDR1 and CDR2: KGHSH and LQKENI. The V gene end was trimmed by 2 bases and the J gene end by 8 bases; junction bases not matched to a gene: 10. This CDR3 comprises 16 residues. CDR3 protein: CASSPGTGQGAQGYTF. The CDR3 DNA reads TGTGCCAGCTCACCAGGAACCGGACAGGGGGCGCAGGGCTACACCTTC. Looking up the rest from reference TRBV18 and TRBJ1-2 gives the full variable domain: NAGVMQNPRHLVRRRGQEARLRCSPMKGHSHVYWYRQLPEEGLKFMVYLQKENIIDESGMPKERFSAEFPKEGPSILRIQQVVRGDSAAYFCASSPGTGQGAQGYTFGSGTRLTVV.

The chain links TRBV6-2 or TRBV6-3 to TRBJ1-5; D is ambiguous. The germline V and J ends were trimmed by 2 bases and 5 bases, with 10 bases remaining between them. The CDR3 contains 14 residues. Germline-derived CDR1 and CDR2 are MNHEY and SVGEGT. In DNA form, the CDR3 reads TGTGCCAGCAGTTACATAAGTGTAGATCAGCCCCAGCATTTT. It encodes CASSYISVDQPQHF.

The V gene is TRBV9, the J gene TRBJ2-7; 12 bases fit TRBD2. The CDR3 spans 16 residues. V was pared by 4 bases and J by 10 bases, with 15 bases of the junction left unmatched. Germline-derived CDR1 and CDR2 are SGDLS and YYNGEE. The CDR3 sequence is CASSSTPGGLAGPQYF. The CDR3 DNA reads TGTGCCAGCAGCTCTACACCTGGGGGACTAGCGGGCCCCCAGTACTTC.

This clonotype was counted between two and nine times. The chain recombines TRBV6-1 with TRBJ2-1; tentative D call: TRBD2 (5 bases). Trimming took 10 bases from V and 7 from J, leaving 23 bases between them. Germline values: CDR1 MNHNS, CDR2 SASEGT. CDR3 size: 15 residues. CDR3 DNA: TGTGCCACCAACGGGGTAGCCCAAGGTCTTAATGAGCAGTTCTTC. Translating it yields CATNGVAQGLNEQFF.

This clonotype appeared a few times. The chain uses TRBV5-5 and TRBJ1-1; a possible D gene is TRBD1 (5 bases). V shed 0 bases and J shed 4 bases, with 13 bases lying between them. This CDR3 comprises 15 residues. Germline CDR1 SGHKS, CDR2 YYEKEE (reference sequence). The CDR3 is CASSLGATQGTEAFF. The CDR3 DNA reads as TGTGCCAGCAGCTTGGGAGCTACTCAGGGCACTGAAGCTTTCTTT. The whole variable domain, remainder taken from reference TRBV5-5 and TRBJ1-1, is DAGVTQSPTHLIKTRGQQVTLRCSPISGHKSVSWYQQVLGQGPQFIFQYYEKEERGRGNFPDRFSARQFPNYSSELNVNALLLGDSALYLCASSLGATQGTEAFFGQGTRLTVV.

The chain combines TRBV11-1 with TRBJ2-5, with D maybe TRBD1 (5 bases). CDR3 length: 13 amino acids. V was pared by 5 bases and J by 5 bases, with 12 bases between. CDR1 and CDR2 from the germline V gene are SGHAT and FQDESV (reference sequence). CDR3 sequence reads: CASSARVRETQYF. CDR3 bases: TGTGCCAGCAGCGCCAGGGTGCGGGAGACCCAGTACTTC. Complete variable domain (other parts from reference TRBV11-1 and TRBJ2-5): EAEVAQSPRYKITEKSQAVAFWCDPISGHATLYWYRQILGQGPELLVQFQDESVVDDSQLPKDRFSAERLKGVDSTLKIQPAELGDSAMYLCASSARVRETQYFGPGTRLLVL.

Turning to this clonotype: A much larger clone is a single base away; this may be a read error. The J gene is TRBJ1-1, the V gene TRBV4-2; unclear D gene. The CDR3 runs to 15 residues. Per germline, CDR1 LGHNA and CDR2 YNFKEQ. The germline V and J ends were trimmed by 4 bases and 6 bases, with 18 bases remaining between them. CDR3 region: CASSPGLAGPAEAFF. The CDR3 coding sequence is TGTGCCAGCAGCCCCGGGCTGGCAGGTCCCGCTGAAGCTTTCTTT.

This rearrangement joins TRBV30 to TRBJ1-5; 8 bases line up with TRBD1. The CDR3 has 13 amino acids. Germline CDR1 GTSNPN, CDR2 SVGIG (reference sequence). The J segment lost 5 bases and the V segment lost 2 bases, leaving 2 bases of the junction unmatched. This chain's CDR3 is CAWSTQGDQPQHF. The CDR3, as DNA: TGTGCCTGGAGTACACAGGGGGATCAGCCCCAGCATTTT.